The clone carrying this TCR beta chain was recorded once. Its specificity is not known. This record belongs to a study of cytomegalovirus exposure and HLA in healthy donors. On the study more broadly: Earlier work reported 100 million to 130 million unique TCR beta sequences from about 170 million T cells.

PCR primers comprised 60 Vbeta and 13 Jbeta primers. Profiled with immunoSEQ multiplex PCR; TCRdb holds only in-frame clones, not every one. The table has 95,000 to 120,000 clones, roughly four fifths seen once; the top ten hold roughly 2.5%. The V gene lost 3 bases and the J gene lost 0 bases, with 12 bases spanning the gap. CDR3 length: 16 residues. CDR1 and CDR2 from the germline V gene are MNHNS and SASEGT. Study conclusions and caveats: CMV antigen specificity was confirmed in vitro for a few CMV-associated chains. TCR beta V segments were, for the most part, productive about 87% or about 30% of the time in an earlier analysis.

V usage is TRBV6-1 and J usage is TRBJ2-4; the D gene is possibly TRBD2 (5 bases). This receptor was taken from a woman under 30 in good health and CMV-seronegative. The specimen sequenced was PBMCs. In nucleotides, the CDR3 is TGTGCCAGCAGTGACTTAGGGAGACTAGCCAAAAACATTCAGTACTTC. Translating it yields CASSDLGRLAKNIQYF.